A selection of T cell receptor beta chains follows, all from one sample in a study of technical replicates of blood from a handful of donors. Assay: immunoSEQ multiplex PCR; the TCRdb copy retains only in-frame clones and omits some. Seen here are fewer than 95,000 clones, about 93% observed once, and the top ten hold 0.25%. Material for sequencing was T cells isolated from PBMCs. These receptors all come from a human donor in good health. CDR3s include the opening cysteine and the closing phenylalanine or tryptophan. A D gene is named only where the DNA matches it firmly. Expanded clones get a size class; other rows say once, few or many, or leave the size out.

size: NA; V: TRBV28; J: TRBJ2-7; D: NA; DNA: TGTGCCAGCACCGACAAATCCTACGAGCAGTACTTC; CDR3: CASTDKSYEQYF
size: NA; V: TRBV11-3; J: TRBJ2-5; D: NA; DNA: TGTGCCAGCAGCCCACTAGGGCAAGAGACCCAGTACTTC; CDR3: CASSPLGQETQYF
size: NA; V: TRBV7-9; J: TRBJ2-1; D: NA; DNA: TGTGCCAGCAGCTTATATGAGGCGAATGAGCAGTTCTTC; CDR3: CASSLYEANEQFF
size: NA; V: TRBV30; J: TRBJ2-3; D: TRBD2; DNA: TGTGCCTGGAGTTCCGGACTAGCGGGGACAGATACGCAGTATTTT; CDR3: CAWSSGLAGTDTQYF
size: NA; V: TRBV4-1; J: TRBJ1-1; D: NA; DNA: TGCGCCAGCAGCCAAATACGCAGGGAGAACACTGAAGCTTTCTTT; CDR3: CASSQIRRENTEAFF
size: NA; V: TRBV5-1; J: TRBJ2-1; D: NA; DNA: TGCGCCAGCACTAACCTACGGAGGGGCTACGAGCAGTTCTTC; CDR3: CASTNLRRGYEQFF
size: NA; V: TRBV15; J: TRBJ1-1; D: TRBD1; DNA: TGTGCCACCAGCAGAGTCGGAGGGGGCCCTGCGAACACTGAAGCTTTCTTT; CDR3: CATSRVGGGPANTEAFF
size: NA; V: TRBV18; J: TRBJ1-1; D: NA; DNA: TGTGCCAGCTCACCTAGCCCTGAAGCTTTCTTT; CDR3: CASSPSPEAFF
size: NA; V: TRBV7-8; J: TRBJ2-1; D: TRBD2; DNA: TGTGCCAGCAGGCCCCAGCCGGGAGGGCCTCAAAATGAGCAGTTCTTC; CDR3: CASRPQPGGPQNEQFF
size: once; V: TRBV5-1; J: TRBJ2-7; D: NA; DNA: TGCGCCAGCAGCTTTGAAGGGGGCGCGGGGGAGCAGTACTTC; CDR3: CASSFEGGAGEQYF
size: NA; V: TRBV4-2; J: TRBJ2-3; D: TRBD1; DNA: TGTGCCAGCAGCCTAGATGGGGACAGGGACGCAGATACGCAGTATTTT; CDR3: CASSLDGDRDADTQYF
size: NA; V: TRBV28; J: TRBJ2-2; D: TRBD2; DNA: TGTGCCAGCAGTATCGGGACTAGCGGGTTTCGGAACACCGGGGAGCTGTTTTTT; CDR3: CASSIGTSGFRNTGELFF
size: NA; V: TRBV7-8; J: TRBJ2-7; D: TRBD1; DNA: TGTGCCAGCAGCTTAGCGCGAGAGGGGACAGGGGGCCACGAGCAGTACTTC; CDR3: CASSLAREGTGGHEQYF
size: NA; V: TRBV18; J: TRBJ2-1; D: NA; DNA: TGTGCCAGCTCACGGACCGGGACAAGCTACAATGAGCAGTTCTTC; CDR3: CASSRTGTSYNEQFF
size: NA; V: TRBV21-1; J: TRBJ2-5; D: NA; DNA: TGTGCCAGCAGCAAAGTTCTCCGGCCTAGTCCCGGGAAAGGGGGCTCGGACTTC; CDR3: CASSKVLRPSPGKGGSDF
size: NA; V: TRBV15; J: TRBJ1-4; D: NA; DNA: TGTGCCACCAGCAGAGGACAGGCTGGGGAAAAACTGTTTTTT; CDR3: CATSRGQAGEKLFF
size: NA; V: TRBV5-4; J: TRBJ2-2; D: TRBD1; DNA: TGTGCCAGCAGCACCCCCGAGGGGGCGGGCACCGGGGAGCTGTTTTTT; CDR3: CASSTPEGAGTGELFF
size: NA; V: TRBV4-1; J: TRBJ2-3; D: TRBD2; DNA: TGCGCCAGCAGATCGGGACTAGGGTCCCAAGATACGCAGTATTTT; CDR3: CASRSGLGSQDTQYF
size: NA; V: TRBV14; J: TRBJ2-1; D: TRBD2; DNA: TGTGCCAGCAGCCAACAAGGGACTAGCGGTTACAATGAGCAGTTCTTC; CDR3: CASSQQGTSGYNEQFF
size: NA; V: TRBV7-4; J: TRBJ2-1; D: NA; DNA: TGTGCCAGCAGCTTACCAGGGAACGAGCAGTTCTTC; CDR3: CASSLPGNEQFF
size: NA; V: TRBV7-2; J: TRBJ1-2; D: NA; DNA: TGTGCCAGCAGCCCAGAAATTTTCCAATATGGCTACACCTTC; CDR3: CASSPEIFQYGYTF
size: NA; V: TRBV7-9; J: TRBJ1-1; D: TRBD1; DNA: TGTGCCAGCAGCTTAGATTTGGAGGAGGGGGCCCTGAACACTGAAGCTTTCTTT; CDR3: CASSLDLEEGALNTEAFF
size: NA; V: TRBV28; J: TRBJ2-7; D: TRBD1; DNA: TGTGCCAGCACCGGCCGGGACAGGGGAGACGAGCAGTACTTC; CDR3: CASTGRDRGDEQYF
size: NA; V: TRBV4-1; J: TRBJ2-7; D: TRBD2; DNA: TGCGCCAGCAGCCGGGTAACTGGACTAGCGGGGTACTACGAGCAGTACTTC; CDR3: CASSRVTGLAGYYEQYF
size: once; V: TRBV5-1; J: TRBJ2-5; D: TRBD2; DNA: TGCGCCAGCAAGGTGGTCGTGGGGGGGTACCAAGAGACCCAGTACTTC; CDR3: CASKVVVGGYQETQYF
size: NA; V: TRBV28; J: TRBJ2-7; D: NA; DNA: TGTGGGGCCAGCTCAACCTACGAGCAGTACTTC; CDR3: CGASSTYEQYF
size: NA; V: TRBV7-9; J: TRBJ1-2; D: NA; DNA: TGTGCCAGCAGCTTTCAGGCGTCCCCTTATGGCTACACCTTC; CDR3: CASSFQASPYGYTF
size: NA; V: TRBV15; J: TRBJ1-5; D: NA; DNA: TGTGCCACCAGCAGAGATCGAACGGGCAATCAGCCCCAGCATTTT; CDR3: CATSRDRTGNQPQHF
size: NA; V: TRBV5-8; J: TRBJ1-2; D: TRBD1; DNA: TGTGCCAGCAGTTTGCCGGGACAGGGGTATAACTATGGCTACACCTTC; CDR3: CASSLPGQGYNYGYTF
size: NA; V: TRBV5-1; J: TRBJ2-3; D: NA; DNA: TGCGCCAGCAGCTTGGGCAGTGCCGATACGCAGTATTTT; CDR3: CASSLGSADTQYF
size: once; V: TRBV10-2; J: TRBJ2-7; D: NA; DNA: TGCGCCAGCCAGGAGGGGGAGGGCCTCTACGAGCAGTACTTC; CDR3: CASQEGEGLYEQYF
size: NA; V: TRBV11-2; J: TRBJ2-1; D: TRBD2; DNA: TGTGCCAGCAGCTTAGATGGGAGACTAGCGGGAGAACTAAGAAATGAGCAGTTCTTC; CDR3: CASSLDGRLAGELRNEQFF
size: NA; V: TRBV7-9; J: TRBJ2-1; D: TRBD1; DNA: TGTGCCAGCAGCTCAAGAACCGGGACAGAACATGAGCAGTTCTTC; CDR3: CASSSRTGTEHEQFF
size: NA; V: TRBV27; J: TRBJ2-3; D: TRBD1; DNA: TGTGCCACCCTGGACCGGGACAGCTCCACAGATACGCAGTATTTT; CDR3: CATLDRDSSTDTQYF
size: NA; V: TRBV6-5; J: TRBJ1-1; D: NA; DNA: TGTGCCAGCAGCTTCGACTCGGTGAACACTGAAGCTTTCTTT; CDR3: CASSFDSVNTEAFF
size: NA; V: TRBV7-9; J: TRBJ2-3; D: TRBD2; DNA: TGTGCCAGCAGCTCCCGGCTGGGACTAGCGGGGGGCACAGATACGCAGTATTTT; CDR3: CASSSRLGLAGGTDTQYF
size: NA; V: TRBV5-1; J: TRBJ1-4; D: TRBD1; DNA: TGCGCCAGCAGCTTGCGCGGACAGGGTGAAAAACTGTTTTTT; CDR3: CASSLRGQGEKLFF
size: NA; V: TRBV5-1; J: TRBJ1-3; D: TRBD1; DNA: TGCGCCAGCAGCTTGGCCGGGACAGGGGGTCCCCTCTCTGGAAACACCATATATTTT; CDR3: CASSLAGTGGPLSGNTIYF
size: NA; V: TRBV28; J: TRBJ1-5; D: NA; DNA: TGTGCCAGCAGTCTGGAGGAAGGAGTTCTTTATAGCAATCAGCCCCAGCATTTT; CDR3: CASSLEEGVLYSNQPQHF
size: NA; V: TRBV10-3; J: TRBJ1-1; D: NA; DNA: TGTGCCATCAGTGGTCAAACGGGGACACTAACTGAAGCTTTCTTT; CDR3: CAISGQTGTLTEAFF
size: NA; V: TRBV5-1; J: TRBJ2-5; D: TRBD1; DNA: TGCGCCAGCAGCATGGGACAGGGAGAGACCCAGTACTTC; CDR3: CASSMGQGETQYF
size: few; V: TRBV7-9; J: TRBJ2-5; D: TRBD1; DNA: TGTGCCAGCAGCCCCGGGACAGACACCCTGGAGACCCAGTACTTC; CDR3: CASSPGTDTLETQYF
size: NA; V: TRBV6-1; J: TRBJ2-7; D: NA; DNA: TGTGCCAGCAGTGAAGGTACAACCGACTCAAGCTCCTACGAGCAGTACTTC; CDR3: CASSEGTTDSSSYEQYF
size: NA; V: TRBV5-1; J: TRBJ2-7; D: NA; DNA: TGCGCCAGCAAAAACAGCGTCGGCAGGGCTTACGAGCAGTACTTC; CDR3: CASKNSVGRAYEQYF
size: NA; V: TRBV5-1; J: TRBJ2-3; D: TRBD2; DNA: TGCGCCAGCAGCTGGACCCTAGCGGGAGGGTCAGATACGCAGTATTTT; CDR3: CASSWTLAGGSDTQYF
size: NA; V: TRBV9; J: TRBJ2-7; D: TRBD1; DNA: TGTGCCAGCGCCAGAGCCACAGGGGGCAGTAGCTACGAGCAGTACTTC; CDR3: CASARATGGSSYEQYF
size: NA; V: TRBV5-1; J: TRBJ2-5; D: TRBD2; DNA: TGCGCCAGCAGCTTGTTAGCGGGGTACCAAGAGACCCAGTACTTC; CDR3: CASSLLAGYQETQYF
size: NA; V: TRBV6-1; J: TRBJ1-1; D: NA; DNA: TGTGCCAGCAGTGAGGTTTCAGGGGCGAACACTGAAGCTTTCTTT; CDR3: CASSEVSGANTEAFF
size: NA; V: TRBV19; J: TRBJ1-2; D: TRBD1; DNA: TGTGCCAGTAGCCGGGACTTTGGGGGACAGGGACTCTATGGCTACACCTTC; CDR3: CASSRDFGGQGLYGYTF
size: NA; V: TRBV6-5; J: TRBJ1-1; D: TRBD1; DNA: TGTGCCAGCAGCCGGGGACAGGGAGGCGCTTTCTTT; CDR3: CASSRGQGGAFF
size: NA; V: TRBV10-1; J: TRBJ2-5; D: TRBD1; DNA: TGCGCCAGCAGTGACAGGGACAGCGAAGAGACCCAGTACTTC; CDR3: CASSDRDSEETQYF
size: NA; V: TRBV27; J: TRBJ2-6; D: TRBD1; DNA: TGTGCCAGCAGTTTATCGAGAGGTGGACAGGGACTGGCTGGGGCCAACGTCCTGACTTTC; CDR3: CASSLSRGGQGLAGANVLTF
size: NA; V: TRBV6-5; J: TRBJ1-1; D: NA; DNA: TGTGCCAGCAGTTACGAGCCTGGCGGGGGGAACACTGAAGCTTTCTTT; CDR3: CASSYEPGGGNTEAFF
size: NA; V: TRBV4-1; J: TRBJ1-1; D: NA; DNA: TGCGCCAGCAGCCAAGATATTAACGAAGAGGAAGCTTTCTTT; CDR3: CASSQDINEEEAFF
size: NA; V: TRBV5-6; J: TRBJ2-7; D: NA; DNA: TGTGCCAGCAGCGAGGGACACTCCTACGAGCAGTACTTC; CDR3: CASSEGHSYEQYF